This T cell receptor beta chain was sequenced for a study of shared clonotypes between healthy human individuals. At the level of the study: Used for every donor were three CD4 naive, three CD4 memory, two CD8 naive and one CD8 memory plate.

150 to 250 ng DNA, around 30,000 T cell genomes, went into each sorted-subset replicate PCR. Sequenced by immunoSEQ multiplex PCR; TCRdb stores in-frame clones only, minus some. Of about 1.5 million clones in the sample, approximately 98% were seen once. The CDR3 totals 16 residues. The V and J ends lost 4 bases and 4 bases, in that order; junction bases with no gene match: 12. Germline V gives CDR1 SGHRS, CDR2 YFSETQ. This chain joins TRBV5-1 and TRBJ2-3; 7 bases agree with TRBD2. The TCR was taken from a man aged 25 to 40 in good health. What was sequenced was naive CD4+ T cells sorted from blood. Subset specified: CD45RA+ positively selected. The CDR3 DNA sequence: TGCGCCAGCAGCGTCGCTCCTAGCGGAGGGGCAGATACGCAGTATTTT. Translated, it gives CASSVAPSGGADTQYF.